This is a list of T cell receptor beta chains from one sample in a study of CD8 T cells in Susac syndrome. Using its own MiXCR run on the immunoSEQ multiplex PCR reads, TCRdb lists one record per CDR3 protein. The table lists around 190,000 distinct CDR3 sequences, around 94% of them singletons. Sequencing was performed on CD4+ T cells from PBMCs. Receptors originate from a human donor with Susac syndrome. Both conserved end residues are trimmed from each CDR3.

>TRBJ2-3|TRBV20-1
SARERGRDTQY
>TRBJ1-6|TRBV20-1
SARGTGGFGDNSPLH
>TRBJ2-3|TRBV27
ASRRHGTDTQY
>TRBJ2-1|TRBV5-1
ASSSTWGGIYNEQF
>TRBJ2-3|TRBV19
ASSKLAGGSTDTQY
>TRBJ1-6|TRBV3-1
ASTSDPYSPLH
>TRBJ1-6|TRBV20-1
SARGDSPLH
>TRBJ1-3|TRBV7-2
ASSFRGISGNTIY
>TRBJ2-3|TRBV11-2
ASSLYSPGSATDTQY
>TRBJ2-1|TRBV5-1
ASSLLGNEQF
>TRBJ2-7|TRBV21-1
ATPYEQY
>TRBJ1-6|TRBV3-1
ASSQGDRGGSPLH
>TRBJ1-1|TRBV7-9
ATTEAF
>TRBJ1-1|TRBV20-1
SAATDRGAEAF
>TRBJ2-1|TRBV20-1
SARPVYNEQF
>TRBJ1-6|TRBV6-2/TRBV6-3
ASSYSIPQGWSPLH
>TRBJ2-7|TRBV20-1
SARLAGTGEQY
>TRBJ1-3|TRBV20-1
SARRPREGGNTIY
>TRBJ2-2|TRBV9
ASSATAKNTGELF
>TRBJ1-6|TRBV7-9
ASSSRPTGDSPLH
>TRBJ2-1|TRBV7-9
ASSPVGSSYNEQF
>TRBJ2-1|TRBV7-3
ASSLTLGERGVDEQF
>TRBJ1-1|TRBV5-5
ASSLDVNRNFNTEAF
>TRBJ2-1|TRBV19
ASASGTTYNEQF
>TRBJ2-3|TRBV7-7
ASRGTGDTQY
>TRBJ2-7|TRBV7-2
ASSLVRADYEQY
>TRBJ2-7|TRBV11-2
ASSFNYGEQY
>TRBJ2-4|TRBV18
ASSPGGAGNIQY
>TRBJ1-1|TRBV20-1
SARDDQAIAF
>TRBJ2-7|TRBV20-1
SARANRGEQY
>TRBJ1-2|TRBV11-2
ASSLDRPGGGYT
>TRBJ1-2|TRBV29-1
SGGFDYGYT
>TRBJ2-1|TRBV15
ATSRDAGQEKYNEQF
>TRBJ2-7|TRBV20-1
SADRGQGDEQY
>TRBJ1-5|TRBV20-1
SAVRDSQPQH
>TRBJ1-5|TRBV3-1
ASSQNQGSQPQH